This T cell receptor beta chain is from a study of patients and donors after allogeneic stem cell transplantation. This CDR3 has 13 residues. CDR1 is MNHNS, CDR2 SASEGT, per germline. V was clipped by 9 bases and J by 0 bases; unmatched bases: 5. This clonotype was counted many times. TCRdb re-analysed the RT-PCR reads in MiXCR, keeping a single row per CDR3 protein. Of approximately 200,000 distinct CDR3 sequences in the sample, 12% to 15% are singletons; the top ten hold 9.5% to 13%. The receptor comes from a human donor who was either an allogeneic HSCT recipient or a stem cell or donor lymphocyte infusion donor (not recorded which). It is not recorded whose cells these are; they may come from a transplant donor. Sequenced sample: blood, either unsorted or a sorted T cell fraction (not recorded which). The V gene is TRBV6-1, the J gene TRBJ2-7; 7 nucleotides agree with TRBD2. This CDR3 reads CASYSSGSYEQYF. The CDR3 bases are TGTGCCAGTTACTCTAGCGGCTCCTACGAGCAGTACTTC.